The sequence of this TCR beta chain was determined in a study of long-term antiretroviral therapy in people with HIV. In the study overall: A decade or so separates the oldest specimens from the later 2015 immediate-ART recommendation.

They ran version v3.0 of the immunoSEQ assay at survey level. Sequencing was performed with immunoSEQ multiplex PCR; in TCRdb, only in-frame clones are kept and a portion is missing. The table records some 30,000 clones, roughly 90% of them present only once. The germline V and J ends were trimmed by 4 bases and 3 bases, with 10 bases remaining between them. This CDR3 region has 14 residues. The germline V gene encodes CDR1 MGHRA and CDR2 YSYEKL. This clone was seen a single time. Sequencing was performed on unsorted PBMCs, taken 1.8 years after starting antiretroviral therapy. V usage is TRBV4-1 and J usage is TRBJ1-5, with no clear D. The origin of this receptor is a woman aged 18-29 years with HIV. CDR3 in amino acids: CASSLEADNQPQHF. CDR3 DNA sequence: TGCGCCAGCAGCCTAGAAGCAGACAATCAGCCCCAGCATTTT.